The source of this T cell receptor (beta chain) is a study of post-analysis software for immune sequencing data. Looked up from germline, CDR1 is SGHRS and CDR2 is YFSETQ. This CDR3 is built from 20 residues. For this clonotype: The antigen remains unidentified. The junction departs from germline at one end; a sequencing error may be responsible.

Study-level results: Roughly five TRBV segments were significantly more frequent in patients than in controls. TRBV5-6, TRBV5-1 and TRBV20-1 were among these segments.

Unique molecular identifiers were carried by the TCR beta cDNA libraries. TCRdb independently ran MiXCR on the PCR reads; one entry per CDR3 protein. The sample has about half a million distinct CDR3 sequences, approximately 34% seen once. Material: blood. The V call is TRBV5-1, the J call TRBJ2-1, with 11 bases fitting TRBD1. This TCR was recovered from a girl aged 2 to 17 with multiple sclerosis. The CDR3 sequence is CTSSRQTLGIVGQGENEQFF. The CDR3 DNA follows: TGCACCAGCAGCCGACAAACCCTTGGCATTGTGGGACAGGGGGAAAATGAGCAGTTCTTC.